This T cell receptor (beta chain) was documented in a study of early T cells in non-severe SARS-CoV-2 infection. Study-level results: In VDJdb matching, anti-spike CD8 responses were favored while private and CD4 specificities went missing.

Germline-derived CDR1 and CDR2 are SQVTM and ANQGSEA. The CDR3 runs 12 residues. Unique molecular identifiers were attached to individual cDNA molecules. From the 5' RACE reads, TCRdb called clonotypes with MiXCR, one entry per CDR3 protein. This sample carries some 57,000 distinct CDR3 sequences, over 5% of them seen once, and the ten largest clones take roughly 6.4%. This clonotype was picked up many times. Its antigen is undetermined. This sequence originates from an adult who was a healthcare worker with PCR-confirmed SARS-CoV-2 infection or an uninfected control (not recorded which). The rearrangement uses TRBV29-1 and TRBJ1-3; D not resolved. What was sequenced was whole blood. CDR3 loop: CSYSPNGNTIYF. For the CDR3, the DNA is TGCAGTTACTCCCCCAACGGAAACACCATATATTTT.